At least ten counts were recorded for the clone carrying this T cell receptor (beta chain). Its antigen is currently unknown. The data stem from a study of neurological immune-mediated disorders. The study's findings and limits: Expanded clones shared no CDR3 amino acid sequences across subjects, suggesting private repertoires in all groups. HTLV-1-associated myelopathy had the most TCR clonal expansion, whereas multiple sclerosis had the least (lower than in healthy controls).

One entry per CDR3 protein, called by TCRdb with MiXCR from the 5' RACE reads. The sample carries some 120,000 distinct CDR3 sequences, 3.2% recorded once. The CDR3 is 16 residues long. The J segment lost 7 bases and the V segment lost 0 bases, leaving 7 bases of the junction unmatched. Germline CDR1 is SGHRS and CDR2 is YFSETQ. The study built unsorted libraries from 2 million PBMCs kept at -80 C. The sequenced material came from PBMCs. This TCR was sampled from a woman under 40 with multiple sclerosis. V usage is TRBV5-1 and J usage is TRBJ2-1, with 10 positions matching TRBD2. In nucleotides, the CDR3 is TGCGCCAGCAGCTTGGCAATAGCGGGAGGTCGAAATGAGCAGTTCTTC. Translation: CASSLAIAGGRNEQFF.